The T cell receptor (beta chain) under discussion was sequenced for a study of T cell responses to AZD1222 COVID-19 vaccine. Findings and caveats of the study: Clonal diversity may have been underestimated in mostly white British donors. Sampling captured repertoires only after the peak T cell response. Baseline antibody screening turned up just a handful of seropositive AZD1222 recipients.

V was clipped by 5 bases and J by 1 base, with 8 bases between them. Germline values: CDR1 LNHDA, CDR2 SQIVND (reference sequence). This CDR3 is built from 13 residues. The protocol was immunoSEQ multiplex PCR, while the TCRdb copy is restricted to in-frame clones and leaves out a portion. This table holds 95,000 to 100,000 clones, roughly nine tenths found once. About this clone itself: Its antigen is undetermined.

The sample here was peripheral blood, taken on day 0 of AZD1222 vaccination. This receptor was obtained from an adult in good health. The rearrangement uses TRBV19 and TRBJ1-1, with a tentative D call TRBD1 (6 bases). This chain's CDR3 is CASSYRENTEAFF. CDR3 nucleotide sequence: TGTGCCAGTAGTTACAGGGAGAACACTGAAGCTTTCTTT.